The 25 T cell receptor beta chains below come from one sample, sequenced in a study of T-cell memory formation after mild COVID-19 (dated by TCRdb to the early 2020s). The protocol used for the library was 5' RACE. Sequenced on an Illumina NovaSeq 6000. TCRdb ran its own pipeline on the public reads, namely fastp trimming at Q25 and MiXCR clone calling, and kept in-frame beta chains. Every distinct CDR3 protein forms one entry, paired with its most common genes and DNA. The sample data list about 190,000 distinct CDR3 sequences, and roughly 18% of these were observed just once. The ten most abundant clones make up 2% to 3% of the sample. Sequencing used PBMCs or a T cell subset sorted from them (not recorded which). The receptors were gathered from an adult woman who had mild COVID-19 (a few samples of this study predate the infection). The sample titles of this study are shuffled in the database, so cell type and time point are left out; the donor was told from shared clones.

CDR3 coding DNA: TGTGCCAGCAGACGCGGACAGGGGCGGATGAACACTGAAGCTTTCTTT. Translation: CASRRGQGRMNTEAFF. J is TRBJ1-1 and V is TRBV6-6, with 9 bases that match TRBD1. After removal of 6 bases from V and 0 bases from J, the junction contained 8 bases not matched to a gene. The CDR3 is 16 residues long. Germline values: CDR1 MNHNY, CDR2 SVGAGI (reference sequence).

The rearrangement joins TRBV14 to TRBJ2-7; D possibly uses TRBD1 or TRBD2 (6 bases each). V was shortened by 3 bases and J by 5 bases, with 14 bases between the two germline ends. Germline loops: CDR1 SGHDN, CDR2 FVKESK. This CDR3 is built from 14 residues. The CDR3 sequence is CASSQSRGGHEQYF. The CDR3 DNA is TGTGCCAGCAGCCAGAGCAGGGGAGGCCACGAGCAGTACTTC.

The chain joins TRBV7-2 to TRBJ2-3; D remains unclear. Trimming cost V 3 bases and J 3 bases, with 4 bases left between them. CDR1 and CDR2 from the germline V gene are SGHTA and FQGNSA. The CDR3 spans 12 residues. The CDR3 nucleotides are TGTGCCAGCAGCTTTGCAACAGATACGCAGTATTTT. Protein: CASSFATDTQYF.

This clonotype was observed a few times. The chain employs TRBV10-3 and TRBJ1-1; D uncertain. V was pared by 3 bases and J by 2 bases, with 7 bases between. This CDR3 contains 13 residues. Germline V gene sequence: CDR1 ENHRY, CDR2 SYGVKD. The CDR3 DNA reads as TGTGCCATCAGTGAACCAGTAAACACTGAAGCTTTCTTT. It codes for CAISEPVNTEAFF.

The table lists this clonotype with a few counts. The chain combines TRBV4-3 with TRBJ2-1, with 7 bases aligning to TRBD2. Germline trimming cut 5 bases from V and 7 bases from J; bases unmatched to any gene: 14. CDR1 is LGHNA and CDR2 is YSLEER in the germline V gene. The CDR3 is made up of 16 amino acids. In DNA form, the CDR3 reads TGCGCCAGCAGCAGATATGGGAGGGCCCTCGGTAATGAGCAGTTCTTC. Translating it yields CASSRYGRALGNEQFF.

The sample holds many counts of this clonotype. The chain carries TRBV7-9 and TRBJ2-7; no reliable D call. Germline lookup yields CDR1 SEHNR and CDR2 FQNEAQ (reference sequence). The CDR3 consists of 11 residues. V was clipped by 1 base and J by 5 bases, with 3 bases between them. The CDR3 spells CASSLGDEQYF. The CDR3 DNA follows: TGTGCCAGCAGCTTAGGCGACGAGCAGTACTTC.

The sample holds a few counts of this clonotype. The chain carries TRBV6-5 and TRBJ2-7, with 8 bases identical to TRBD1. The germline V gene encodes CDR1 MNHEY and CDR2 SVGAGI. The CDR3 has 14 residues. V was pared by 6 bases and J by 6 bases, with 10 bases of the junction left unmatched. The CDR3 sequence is CASRSGQGWREQYF. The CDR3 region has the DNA TGTGCCAGCAGGAGTGGACAGGGATGGCGCGAGCAGTACTTC.

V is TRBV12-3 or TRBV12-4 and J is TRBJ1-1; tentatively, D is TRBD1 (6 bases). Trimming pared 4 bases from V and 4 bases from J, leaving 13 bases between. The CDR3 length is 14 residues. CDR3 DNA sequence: TGTGCCAGCAGTTGGGGAGGGGGGCTCACTGAAGCTTTCTTT. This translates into CASSWGGGLTEAFF.

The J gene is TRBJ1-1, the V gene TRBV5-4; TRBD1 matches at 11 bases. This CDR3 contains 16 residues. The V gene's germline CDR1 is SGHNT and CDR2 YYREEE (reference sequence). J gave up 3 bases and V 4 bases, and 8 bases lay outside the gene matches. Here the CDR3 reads CASSPGQGATHTEAFF. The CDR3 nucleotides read TGTGCCAGCAGCCCCGGACAGGGGGCTACCCACACTGAAGCTTTCTTT.

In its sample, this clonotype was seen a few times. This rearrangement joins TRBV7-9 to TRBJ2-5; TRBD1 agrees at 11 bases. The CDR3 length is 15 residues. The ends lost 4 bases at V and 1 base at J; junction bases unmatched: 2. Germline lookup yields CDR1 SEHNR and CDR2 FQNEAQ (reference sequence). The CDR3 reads CASSWGQGVQETQYF. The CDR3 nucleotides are TGTGCCAGCAGCTGGGGACAGGGGGTCCAAGAGACCCAGTACTTC.

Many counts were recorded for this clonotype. CDR3 in DNA: TGTGCCAGCAGCCCGAAAAGGTCGGGACTAGCGAGCTCTGAGCAGTTCTTC. This gives the protein CASSPKRSGLASSEQFF. The genes are TRBV4-2 and TRBJ2-1; TRBD2 agrees at 10 bases. Germline V gives CDR1 LGHNA, CDR2 YNFKEQ. The CDR3 runs to 17 residues. The ends lost 4 bases at V and 9 bases at J; junction bases unmatched: 15.

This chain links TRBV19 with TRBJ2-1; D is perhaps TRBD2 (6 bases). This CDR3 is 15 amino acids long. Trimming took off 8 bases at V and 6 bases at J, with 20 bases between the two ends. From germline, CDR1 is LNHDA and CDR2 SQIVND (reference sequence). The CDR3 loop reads CASRGGWLALNEQFF. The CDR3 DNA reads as TGTGCCAGTCGGGGAGGCTGGCTGGCCCTCAATGAGCAGTTCTTC.

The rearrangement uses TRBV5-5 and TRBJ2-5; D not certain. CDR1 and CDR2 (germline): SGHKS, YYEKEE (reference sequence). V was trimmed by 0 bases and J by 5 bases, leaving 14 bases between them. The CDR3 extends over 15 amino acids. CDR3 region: CASSLGTRTAETQYF. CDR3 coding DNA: TGTGCCAGCAGCTTGGGGACCCGGACCGCCGAGACCCAGTACTTC.

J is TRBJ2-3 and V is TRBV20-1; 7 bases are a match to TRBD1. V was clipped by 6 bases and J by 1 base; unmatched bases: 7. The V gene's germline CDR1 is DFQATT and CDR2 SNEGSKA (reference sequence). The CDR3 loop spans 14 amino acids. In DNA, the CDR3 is TGCAGTGCGGCCGACAGGGTGGGCACAGATACGCAGTATTTT. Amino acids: CSAADRVGTDTQYF.

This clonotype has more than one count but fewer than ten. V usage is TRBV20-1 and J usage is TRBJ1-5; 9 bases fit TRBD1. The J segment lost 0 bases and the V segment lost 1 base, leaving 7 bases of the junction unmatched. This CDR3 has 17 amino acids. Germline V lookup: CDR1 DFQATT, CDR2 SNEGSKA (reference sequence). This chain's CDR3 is CSARVGQGSYSNQPQHF. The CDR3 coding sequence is TGCAGTGCTAGAGTTGGACAGGGGAGTTATAGCAATCAGCCCCAGCATTTT.

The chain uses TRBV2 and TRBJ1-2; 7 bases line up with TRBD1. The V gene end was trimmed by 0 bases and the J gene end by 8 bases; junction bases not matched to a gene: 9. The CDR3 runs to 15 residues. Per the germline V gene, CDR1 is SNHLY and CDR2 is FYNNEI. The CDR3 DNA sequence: TGTGCCAGCAGTGAAGCGAGTAGAGGGGGCCTAGGCTACACCTTC. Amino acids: CASSEASRGGLGYTF.

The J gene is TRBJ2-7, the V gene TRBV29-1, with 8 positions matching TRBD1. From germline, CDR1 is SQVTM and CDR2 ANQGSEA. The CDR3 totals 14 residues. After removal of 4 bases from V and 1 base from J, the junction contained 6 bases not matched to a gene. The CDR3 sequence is CSVAPGTGSYEQYF. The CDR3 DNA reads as TGCAGCGTTGCCCCCGGGACAGGTTCCTACGAGCAGTACTTC.

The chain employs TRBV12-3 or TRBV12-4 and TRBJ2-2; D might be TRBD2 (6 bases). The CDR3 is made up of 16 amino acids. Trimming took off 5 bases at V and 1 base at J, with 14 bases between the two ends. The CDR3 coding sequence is TGTGCCAGCAGTCCTCTAGGAGGGGAGAACACCGGGGAGCTGTTTTTT. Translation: CASSPLGGENTGELFF.

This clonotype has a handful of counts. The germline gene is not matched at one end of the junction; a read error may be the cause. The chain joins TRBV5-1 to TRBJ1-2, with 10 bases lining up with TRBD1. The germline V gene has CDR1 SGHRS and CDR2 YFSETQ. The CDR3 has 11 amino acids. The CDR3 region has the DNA TGCGCCAGCAGCACGGGACAGGGGATCCACTTC. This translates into CASSTGQGIHF.

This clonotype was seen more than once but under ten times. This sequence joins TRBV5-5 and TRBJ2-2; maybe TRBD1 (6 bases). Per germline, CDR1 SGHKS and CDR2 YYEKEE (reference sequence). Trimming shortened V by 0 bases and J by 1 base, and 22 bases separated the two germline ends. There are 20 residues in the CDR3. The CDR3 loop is CASSLARSAWAGENTGELFF. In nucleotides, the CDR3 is TGTGCCAGCAGCTTGGCCAGGAGCGCTTGGGCAGGGGAGAACACCGGGGAGCTGTTTTTT.

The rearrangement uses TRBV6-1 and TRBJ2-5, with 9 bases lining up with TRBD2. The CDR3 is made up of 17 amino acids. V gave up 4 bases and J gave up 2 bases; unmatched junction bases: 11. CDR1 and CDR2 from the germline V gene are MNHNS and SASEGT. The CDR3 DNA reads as TGTGCCAGCAGTGTCTCGTCAAGCGGGGGGACACAAGAGACCCAGTACTTC. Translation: CASSVSSSGGTQETQYF.

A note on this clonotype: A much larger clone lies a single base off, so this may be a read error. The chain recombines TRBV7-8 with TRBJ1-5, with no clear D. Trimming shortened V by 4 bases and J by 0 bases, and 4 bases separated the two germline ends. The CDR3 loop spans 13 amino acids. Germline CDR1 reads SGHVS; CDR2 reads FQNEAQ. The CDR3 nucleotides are TGTGCCAGCAGCTATACTAGCAATCAGCCCCAGCATTTT. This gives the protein CASSYTSNQPQHF.

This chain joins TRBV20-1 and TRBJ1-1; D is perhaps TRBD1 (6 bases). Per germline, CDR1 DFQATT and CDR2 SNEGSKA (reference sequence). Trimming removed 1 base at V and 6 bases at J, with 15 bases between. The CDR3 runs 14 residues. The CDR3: CSARGGRGPPEAFF. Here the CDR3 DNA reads TGCAGTGCTAGAGGAGGCAGGGGACCCCCTGAAGCTTTCTTT.

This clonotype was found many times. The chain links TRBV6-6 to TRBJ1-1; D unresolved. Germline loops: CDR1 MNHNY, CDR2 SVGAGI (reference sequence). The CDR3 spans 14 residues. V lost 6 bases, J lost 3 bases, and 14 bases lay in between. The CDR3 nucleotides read TGTGCCAGCAGCAAGGGTGAGTGGGACACTGAAGCTTTCTTT. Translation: CASSKGEWDTEAFF.

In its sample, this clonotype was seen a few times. CDR3 nucleotides: TGTGCCAGCAGTTTTAGAGAGACTGGGGCCAACGTCCTGACTTTC. Its translation: CASSFRETGANVLTF. V gene TRBV12-3 or TRBV12-4 combines with J gene TRBJ2-6; no firm D call. The CDR3 spans 15 residues. Trimming stripped 3 bases from V and 2 bases from J, with 8 bases between.